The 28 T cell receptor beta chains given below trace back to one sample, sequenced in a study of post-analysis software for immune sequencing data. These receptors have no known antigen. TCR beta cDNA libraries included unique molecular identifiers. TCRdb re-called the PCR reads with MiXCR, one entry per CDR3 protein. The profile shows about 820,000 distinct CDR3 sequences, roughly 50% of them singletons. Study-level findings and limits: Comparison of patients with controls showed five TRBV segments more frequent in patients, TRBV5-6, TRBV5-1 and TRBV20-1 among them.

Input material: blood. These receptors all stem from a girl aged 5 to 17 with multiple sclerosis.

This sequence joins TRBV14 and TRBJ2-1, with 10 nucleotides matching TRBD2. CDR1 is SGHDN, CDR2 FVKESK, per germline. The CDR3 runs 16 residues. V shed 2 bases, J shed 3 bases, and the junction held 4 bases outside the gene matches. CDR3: CASSQRTSGYYNEQFF. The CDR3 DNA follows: TGTGCCAGCAGCCAAAGGACTAGCGGTTACTACAATGAGCAGTTCTTC. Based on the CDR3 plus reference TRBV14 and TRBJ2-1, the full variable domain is EAGVTQFPSHSVIEKGQTVTLRCDPISGHDNLYWYRRVMGKEIKFLLHFVKESKQDESGMPNNRFLAERTGGTYSTLKVQPAELEDSGVYFCASSQRTSGYYNEQFFGPGTRLTVL.

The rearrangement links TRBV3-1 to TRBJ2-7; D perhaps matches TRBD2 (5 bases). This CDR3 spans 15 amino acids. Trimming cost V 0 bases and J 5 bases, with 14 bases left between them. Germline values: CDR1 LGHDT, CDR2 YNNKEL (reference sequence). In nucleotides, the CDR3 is TGTGCCAGCAGCCAAGAACCCGGGATGGGCCACGAGCAGTACTTC. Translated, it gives CASSQEPGMGHEQYF.

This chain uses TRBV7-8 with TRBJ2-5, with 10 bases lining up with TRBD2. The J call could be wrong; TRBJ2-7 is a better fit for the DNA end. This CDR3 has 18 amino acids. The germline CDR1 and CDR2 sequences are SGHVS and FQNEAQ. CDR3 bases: TGTGCCAGCAGCTTATTTGCTAGCGGGAGCTCAGGAACCTACGAGCAGTACTTC. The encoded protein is CASSLFASGSSGTYEQYF.

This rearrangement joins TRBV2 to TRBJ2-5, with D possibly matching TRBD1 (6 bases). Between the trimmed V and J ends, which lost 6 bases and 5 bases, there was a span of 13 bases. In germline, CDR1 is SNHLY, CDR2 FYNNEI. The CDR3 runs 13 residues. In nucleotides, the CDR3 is TGTGCCAGCAGGAACAGGGCAGGGGAGACCCAGTACTTC. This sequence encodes CASRNRAGETQYF.

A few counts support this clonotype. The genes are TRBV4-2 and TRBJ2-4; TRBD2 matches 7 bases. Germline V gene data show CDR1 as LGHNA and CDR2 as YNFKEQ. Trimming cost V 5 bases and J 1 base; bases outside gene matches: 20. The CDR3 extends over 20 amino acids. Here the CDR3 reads CASSDSGLAVMFAAKNIQYF. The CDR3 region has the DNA TGTGCCAGCAGCGACTCGGGCCTAGCGGTGATGTTCGCGGCCAAAAACATTCAGTACTTC.

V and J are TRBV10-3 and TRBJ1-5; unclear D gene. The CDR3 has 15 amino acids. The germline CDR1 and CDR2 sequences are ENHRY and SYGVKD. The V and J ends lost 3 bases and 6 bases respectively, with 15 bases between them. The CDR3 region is CAISDRRVTGQPQHF. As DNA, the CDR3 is TGTGCCATCAGTGACAGGAGAGTCACCGGTCAGCCCCAGCATTTT.

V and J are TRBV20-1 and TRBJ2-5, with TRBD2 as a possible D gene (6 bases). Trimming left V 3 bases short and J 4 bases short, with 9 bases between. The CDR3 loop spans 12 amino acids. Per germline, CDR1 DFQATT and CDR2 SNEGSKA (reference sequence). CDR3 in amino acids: CSARVRGETQYF. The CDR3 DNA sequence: TGCAGTGCTAGGGTGCGGGGAGAGACCCAGTACTTC.

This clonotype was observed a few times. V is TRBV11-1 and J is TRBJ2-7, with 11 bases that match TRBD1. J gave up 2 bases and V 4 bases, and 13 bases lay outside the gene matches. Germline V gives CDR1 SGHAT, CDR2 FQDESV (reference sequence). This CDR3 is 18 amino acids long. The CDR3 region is CASSSSDVGDRGTYEQYF. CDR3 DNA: TGTGCCAGCAGCTCATCGGATGTAGGGGACAGGGGGACCTACGAGCAGTACTTC.

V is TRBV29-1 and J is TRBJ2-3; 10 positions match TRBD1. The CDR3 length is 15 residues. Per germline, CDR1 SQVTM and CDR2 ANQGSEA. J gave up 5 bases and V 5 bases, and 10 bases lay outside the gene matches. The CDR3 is CSVPPRDRGIDTQYF. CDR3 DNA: TGCAGCGTTCCCCCCAGGGACAGGGGAATAGATACGCAGTATTTT.

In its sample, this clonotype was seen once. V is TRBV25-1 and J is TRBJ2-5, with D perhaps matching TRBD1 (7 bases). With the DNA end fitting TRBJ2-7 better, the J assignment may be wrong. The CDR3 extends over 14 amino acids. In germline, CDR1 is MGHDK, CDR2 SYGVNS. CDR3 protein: CASSESAGGYEQYF. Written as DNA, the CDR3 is TGTGCCAGCAGTGAAAGCGCAGGGGGGTACGAGCAGTACTTC.

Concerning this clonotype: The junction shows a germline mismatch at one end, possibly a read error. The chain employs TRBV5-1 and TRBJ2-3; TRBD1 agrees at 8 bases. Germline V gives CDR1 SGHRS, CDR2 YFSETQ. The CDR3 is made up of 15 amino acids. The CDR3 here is CASTTGTGGTGTQYF. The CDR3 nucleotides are TGCGCCAGCACTACCGGGACAGGCGGAACAGGTACGCAGTATTTT.

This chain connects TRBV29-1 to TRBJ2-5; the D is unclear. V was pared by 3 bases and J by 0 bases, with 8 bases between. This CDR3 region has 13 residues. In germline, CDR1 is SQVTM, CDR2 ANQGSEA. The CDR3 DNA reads TGCAGCGTTGATGGCCCCGACCAAGAGACCCAGTACTTC. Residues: CSVDGPDQETQYF. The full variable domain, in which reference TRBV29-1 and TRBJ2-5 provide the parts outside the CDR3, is SAVISQKPSRDICQRGTSLTIQCQVDSQVTMMFWYRQQPGQSLTLIATANQGSEATYESGFVIDKFPISRPNLTFSTLTVSNMSPEDSSIYLCSVDGPDQETQYFGPGTRLLVL.

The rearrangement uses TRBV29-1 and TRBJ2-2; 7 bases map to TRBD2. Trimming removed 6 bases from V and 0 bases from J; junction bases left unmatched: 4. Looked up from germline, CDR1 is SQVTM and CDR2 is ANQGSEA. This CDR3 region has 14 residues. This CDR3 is CSVGGWSNTGELFF. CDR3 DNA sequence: TGCAGCGTGGGGGGGTGGTCGAACACCGGGGAGCTGTTTTTT.

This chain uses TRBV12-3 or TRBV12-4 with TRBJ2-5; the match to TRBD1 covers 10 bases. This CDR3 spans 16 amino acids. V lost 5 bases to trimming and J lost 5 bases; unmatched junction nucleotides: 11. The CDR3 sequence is CASSPRRQGARETQYF. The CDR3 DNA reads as TGTGCCAGCAGTCCGAGGAGACAGGGGGCGAGGGAGACCCAGTACTTC.

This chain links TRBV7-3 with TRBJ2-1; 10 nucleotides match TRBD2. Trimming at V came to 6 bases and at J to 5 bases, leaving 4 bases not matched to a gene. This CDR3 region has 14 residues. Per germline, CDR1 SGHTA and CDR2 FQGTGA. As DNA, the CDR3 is TGTGCCAGCAGGTGGACTAGCGGCAACAATGAGCAGTTCTTC. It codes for CASRWTSGNNEQFF.

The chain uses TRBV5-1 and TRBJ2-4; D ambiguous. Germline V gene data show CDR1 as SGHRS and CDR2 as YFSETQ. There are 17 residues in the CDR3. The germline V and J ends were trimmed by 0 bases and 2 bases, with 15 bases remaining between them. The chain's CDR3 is CASSLVAGWGSKNIQYF. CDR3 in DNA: TGCGCCAGCAGCTTGGTTGCCGGGTGGGGATCCAAAAACATTCAGTACTTC.

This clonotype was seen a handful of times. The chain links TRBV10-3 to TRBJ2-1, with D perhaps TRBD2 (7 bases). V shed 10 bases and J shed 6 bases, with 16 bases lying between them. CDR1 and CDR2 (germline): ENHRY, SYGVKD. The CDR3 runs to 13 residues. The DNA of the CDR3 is TGTGCCACCCTCAGGGGCGGGGGCAATGAGCAGTTCTTC. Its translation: CATLRGGGNEQFF.

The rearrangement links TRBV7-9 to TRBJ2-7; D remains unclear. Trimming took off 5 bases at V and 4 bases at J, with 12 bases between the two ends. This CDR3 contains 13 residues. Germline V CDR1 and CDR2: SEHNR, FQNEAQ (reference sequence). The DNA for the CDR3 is TGTGCCAGCAGCCGTCGCCTCGCGTACGAGCAGTACTTC. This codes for CASSRRLAYEQYF.

This CDR3 reads CASSYGEIQETQHF. CDR3 nucleotide sequence: TGTGCCAGCAGTTACGGTGAAATACAAGAGACCCAGCATTTT. The chain links TRBV6-2 or TRBV6-3 to TRBJ1-5; D gene unclear. CDR3 length: 14 amino acids. Germline loops: CDR1 MNHEY, CDR2 SVGEGT. With 2 bases removed from V and 11 bases from J, the gap between germline ends came to 16 bases.

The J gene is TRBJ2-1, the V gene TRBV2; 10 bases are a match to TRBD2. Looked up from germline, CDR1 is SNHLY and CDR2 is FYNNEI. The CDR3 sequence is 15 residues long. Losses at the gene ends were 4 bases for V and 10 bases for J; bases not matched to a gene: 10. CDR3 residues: CASSVIPSGRGEQFF. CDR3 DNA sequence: TGTGCCAGCAGTGTAATCCCTAGCGGGAGAGGCGAGCAGTTCTTC.

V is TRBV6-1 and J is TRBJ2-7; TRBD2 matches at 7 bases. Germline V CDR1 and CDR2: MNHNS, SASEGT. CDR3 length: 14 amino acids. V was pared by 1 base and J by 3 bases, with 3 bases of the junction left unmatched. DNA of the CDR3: TGTGCCAGCAGTGAAGGGACGGGAGGCTACGAGCAGTACTTC. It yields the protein CASSEGTGGYEQYF.

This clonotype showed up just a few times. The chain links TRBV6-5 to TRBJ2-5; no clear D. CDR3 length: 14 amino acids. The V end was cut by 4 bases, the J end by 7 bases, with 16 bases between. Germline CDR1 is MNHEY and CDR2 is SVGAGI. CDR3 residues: CASSSDGSKGTQYF. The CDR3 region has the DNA TGTGCCAGCAGTTCAGACGGGTCTAAAGGGACCCAGTACTTC.

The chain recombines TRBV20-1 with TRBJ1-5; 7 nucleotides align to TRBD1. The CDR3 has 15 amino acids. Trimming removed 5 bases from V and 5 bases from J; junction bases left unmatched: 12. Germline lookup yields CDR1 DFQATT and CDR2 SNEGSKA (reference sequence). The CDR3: CSAGRGAVGDQPQHF. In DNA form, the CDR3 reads TGCAGTGCTGGCAGGGGGGCGGTAGGTGATCAGCCCCAGCATTTT.

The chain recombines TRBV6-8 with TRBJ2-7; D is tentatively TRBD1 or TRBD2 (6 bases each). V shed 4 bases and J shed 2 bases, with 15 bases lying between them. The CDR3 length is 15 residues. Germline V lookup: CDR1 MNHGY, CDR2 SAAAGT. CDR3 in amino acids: CASSCVGGPTYEQYF. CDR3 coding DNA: TGTGCCAGCAGTTGCGTTGGGGGGCCAACCTACGAGCAGTACTTC.

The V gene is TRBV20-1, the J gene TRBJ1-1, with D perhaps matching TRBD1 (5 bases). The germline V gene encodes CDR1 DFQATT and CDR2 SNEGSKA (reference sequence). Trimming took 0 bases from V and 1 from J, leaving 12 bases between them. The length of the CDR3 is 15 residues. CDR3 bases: TGCAGTGCTAGAGACAGGACAAGAGGGAACACTGAAGCTTTCTTT. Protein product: CSARDRTRGNTEAFF.

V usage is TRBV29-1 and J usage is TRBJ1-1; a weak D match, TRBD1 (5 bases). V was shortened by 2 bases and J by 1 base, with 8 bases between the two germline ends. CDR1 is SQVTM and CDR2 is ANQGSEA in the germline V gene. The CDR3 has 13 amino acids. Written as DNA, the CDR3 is TGCAGCGTTGAATCAGGGCGGAACACTGAAGCTTTCTTT. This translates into CSVESGRNTEAFF. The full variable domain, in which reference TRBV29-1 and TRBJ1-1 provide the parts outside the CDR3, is SAVISQKPSRDICQRGTSLTIQCQVDSQVTMMFWYRQQPGQSLTLIATANQGSEATYESGFVIDKFPISRPNLTFSTLTVSNMSPEDSSIYLCSVESGRNTEAFFGQGTRLTVV.

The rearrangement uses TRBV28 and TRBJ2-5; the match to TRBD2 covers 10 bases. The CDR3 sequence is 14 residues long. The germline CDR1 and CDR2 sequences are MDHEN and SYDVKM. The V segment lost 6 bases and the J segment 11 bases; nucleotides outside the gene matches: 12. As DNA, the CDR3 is TGTGCCAGCAGATTAGGGACTAGCGTCACAGAGCAGTACTTC. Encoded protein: CASRLGTSVTEQYF.

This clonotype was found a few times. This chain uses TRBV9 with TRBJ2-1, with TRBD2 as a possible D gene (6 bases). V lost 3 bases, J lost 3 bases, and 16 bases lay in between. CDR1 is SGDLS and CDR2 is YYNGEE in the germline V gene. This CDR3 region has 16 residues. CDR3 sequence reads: CASSALAGGSYNEQFF. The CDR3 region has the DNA TGTGCCAGCAGCGCATTAGCCGGAGGGAGCTACAATGAGCAGTTCTTC.